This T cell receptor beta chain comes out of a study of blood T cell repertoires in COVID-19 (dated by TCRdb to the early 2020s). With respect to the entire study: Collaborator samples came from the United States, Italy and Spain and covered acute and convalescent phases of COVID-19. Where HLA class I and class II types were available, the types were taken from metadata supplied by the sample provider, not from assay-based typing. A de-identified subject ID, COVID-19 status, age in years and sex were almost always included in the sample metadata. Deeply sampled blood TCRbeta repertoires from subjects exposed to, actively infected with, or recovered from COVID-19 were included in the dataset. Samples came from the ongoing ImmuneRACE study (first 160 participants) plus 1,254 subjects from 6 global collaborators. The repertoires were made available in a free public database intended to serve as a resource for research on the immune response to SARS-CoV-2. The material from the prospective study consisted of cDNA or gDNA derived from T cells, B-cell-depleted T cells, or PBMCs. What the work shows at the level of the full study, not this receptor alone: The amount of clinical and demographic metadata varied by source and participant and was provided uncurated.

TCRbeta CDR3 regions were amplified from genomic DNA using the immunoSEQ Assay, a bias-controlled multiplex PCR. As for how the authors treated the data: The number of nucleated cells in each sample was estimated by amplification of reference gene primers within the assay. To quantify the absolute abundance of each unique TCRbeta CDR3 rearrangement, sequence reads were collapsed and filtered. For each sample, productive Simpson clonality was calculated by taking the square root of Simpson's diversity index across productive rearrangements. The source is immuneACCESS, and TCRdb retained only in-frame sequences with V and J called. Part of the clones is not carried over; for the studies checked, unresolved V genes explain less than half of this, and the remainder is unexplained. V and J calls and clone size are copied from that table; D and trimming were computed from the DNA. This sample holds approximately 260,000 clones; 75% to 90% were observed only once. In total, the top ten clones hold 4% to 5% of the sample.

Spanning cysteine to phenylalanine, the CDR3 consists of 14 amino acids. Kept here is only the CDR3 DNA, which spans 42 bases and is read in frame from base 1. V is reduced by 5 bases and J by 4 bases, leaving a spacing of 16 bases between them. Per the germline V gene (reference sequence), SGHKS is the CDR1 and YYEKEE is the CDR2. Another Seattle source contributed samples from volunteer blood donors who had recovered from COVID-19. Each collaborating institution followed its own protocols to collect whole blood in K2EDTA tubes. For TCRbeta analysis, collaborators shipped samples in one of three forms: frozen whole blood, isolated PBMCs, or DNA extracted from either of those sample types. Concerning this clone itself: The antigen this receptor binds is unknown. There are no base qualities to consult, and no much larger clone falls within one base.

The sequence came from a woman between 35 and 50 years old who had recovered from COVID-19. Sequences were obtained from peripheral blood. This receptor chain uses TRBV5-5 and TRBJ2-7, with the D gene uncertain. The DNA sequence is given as TGTGCCAGCAGAAAAGGAACAGCCCCATACGAGCAGTACTTC. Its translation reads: CASRKGTAPYEQYF.